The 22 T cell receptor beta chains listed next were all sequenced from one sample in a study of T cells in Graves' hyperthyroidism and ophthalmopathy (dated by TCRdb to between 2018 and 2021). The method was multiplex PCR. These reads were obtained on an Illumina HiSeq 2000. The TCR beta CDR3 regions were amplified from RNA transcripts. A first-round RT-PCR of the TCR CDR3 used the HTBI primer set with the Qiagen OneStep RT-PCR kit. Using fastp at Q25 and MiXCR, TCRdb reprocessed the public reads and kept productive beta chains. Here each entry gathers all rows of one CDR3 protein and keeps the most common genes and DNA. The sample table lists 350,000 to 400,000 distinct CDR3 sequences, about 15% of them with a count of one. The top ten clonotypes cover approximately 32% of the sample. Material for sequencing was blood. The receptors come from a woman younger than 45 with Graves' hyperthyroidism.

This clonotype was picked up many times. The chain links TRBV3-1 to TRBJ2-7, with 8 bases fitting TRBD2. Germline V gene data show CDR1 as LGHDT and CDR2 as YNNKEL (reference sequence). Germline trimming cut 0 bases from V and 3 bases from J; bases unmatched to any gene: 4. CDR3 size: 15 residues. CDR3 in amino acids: CASSQDSSGFYEQYF. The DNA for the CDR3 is TGTGCCAGCAGCCAAGACTCTAGCGGGTTCTACGAGCAGTACTTC.

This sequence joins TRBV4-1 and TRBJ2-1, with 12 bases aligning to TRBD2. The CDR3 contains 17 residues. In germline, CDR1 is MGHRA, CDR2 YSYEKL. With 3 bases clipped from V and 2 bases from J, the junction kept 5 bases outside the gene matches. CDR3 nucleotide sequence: TGCGCCAGCAGCCACCCCTCTAGCGGGAGGGCCTACAATGAGCAGTTCTTC. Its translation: CASSHPSSGRAYNEQFF.

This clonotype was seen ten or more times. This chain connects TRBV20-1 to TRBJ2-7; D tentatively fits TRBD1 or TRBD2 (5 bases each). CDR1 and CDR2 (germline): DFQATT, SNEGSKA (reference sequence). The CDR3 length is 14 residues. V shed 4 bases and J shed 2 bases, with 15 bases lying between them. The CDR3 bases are TGCAGTGCTACCCGGGACCCATCTACCTACGAGCAGTACTTC. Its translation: CSATRDPSTYEQYF.

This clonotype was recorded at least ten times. CDR3 sequence (DNA): TGCAGTGCTAGAGCCCCCAGGGAGATCTACGAGCAGTACTTC. Translating it yields CSARAPREIYEQYF. The gene calls are TRBV20-1 and TRBJ2-7; perhaps D is TRBD1 or TRBD2 (5 bases each). The CDR3 is made up of 14 amino acids. Trimming left V 1 base short and J 3 bases short, with 13 bases between. CDR1 is DFQATT, CDR2 SNEGSKA, per germline (reference sequence).

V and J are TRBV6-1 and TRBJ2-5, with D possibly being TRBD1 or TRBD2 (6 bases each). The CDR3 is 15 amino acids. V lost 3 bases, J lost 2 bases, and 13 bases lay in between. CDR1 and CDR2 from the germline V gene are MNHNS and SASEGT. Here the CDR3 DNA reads TGTGCCAGCAGTGAGAGGGGGGACGGACAAGAGACCCAGTACTTC. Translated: CASSERGDGQETQYF.

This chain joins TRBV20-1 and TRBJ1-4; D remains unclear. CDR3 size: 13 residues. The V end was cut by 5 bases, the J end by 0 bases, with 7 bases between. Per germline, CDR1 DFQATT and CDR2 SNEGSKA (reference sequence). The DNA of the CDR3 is TGCAGTGCTCAGGATGCAACTAATGAAAAACTGTTTTTT. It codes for CSAQDATNEKLFF.

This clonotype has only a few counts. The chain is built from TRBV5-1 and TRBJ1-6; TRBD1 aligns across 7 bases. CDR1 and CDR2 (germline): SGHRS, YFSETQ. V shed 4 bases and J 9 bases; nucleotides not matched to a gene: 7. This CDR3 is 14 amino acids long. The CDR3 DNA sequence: TGCGCCAGCAGCCTTGGACAGGACACTTCACCCCTCCACTTT. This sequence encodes CASSLGQDTSPLHF.

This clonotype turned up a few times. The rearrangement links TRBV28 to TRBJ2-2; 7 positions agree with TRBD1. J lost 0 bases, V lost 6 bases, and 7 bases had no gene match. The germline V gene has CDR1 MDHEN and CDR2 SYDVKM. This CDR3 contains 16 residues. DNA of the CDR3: TGTGCCAGCAGGCCCCCAGGGGGAGCGAACACCGGGGAGCTGTTTTTT. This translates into CASRPPGGANTGELFF. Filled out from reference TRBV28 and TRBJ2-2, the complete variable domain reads DVKVTQSSRYLVKRTGEKVFLECVQDMDHENMFWYRQDPGLGLRLIYFSYDVKMKEKGDIPEGYSVSREKKERFSLILESASTNQTSMYLCASRPPGGANTGELFFGEGSRLTVL.

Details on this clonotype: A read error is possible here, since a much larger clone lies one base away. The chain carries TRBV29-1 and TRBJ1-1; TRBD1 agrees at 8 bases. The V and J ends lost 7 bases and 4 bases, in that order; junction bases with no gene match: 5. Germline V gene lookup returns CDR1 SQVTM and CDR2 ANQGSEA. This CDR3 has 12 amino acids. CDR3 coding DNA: TGCAGCGGACAGGGGTGGAGCACTGAAGCTTTCTTT. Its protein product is CSGQGWSTEAFF. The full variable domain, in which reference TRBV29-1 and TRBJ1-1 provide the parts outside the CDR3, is SAVISQKPSRDICQRGTSLTIQCQVDSQVTMMFWYRQQPGQSLTLIATANQGSEATYESGFVIDKFPISRPNLTFSTLTVSNMSPEDSSIYLCSGQGWSTEAFFGQGTRLTVV.

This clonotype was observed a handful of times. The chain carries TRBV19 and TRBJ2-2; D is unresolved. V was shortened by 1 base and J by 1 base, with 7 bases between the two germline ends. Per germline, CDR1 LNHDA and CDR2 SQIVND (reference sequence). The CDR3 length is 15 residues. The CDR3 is CASSIAGGNTGELFF. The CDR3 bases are TGTGCCAGTAGTATAGCCGGTGGGAACACCGGGGAGCTGTTTTTT. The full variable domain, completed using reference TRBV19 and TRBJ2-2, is DGGITQSPKYLFRKEGQNVTLSCEQNLNHDAMYWYRQDPGQGLRLIYYSQIVNDFQKGDIAEGYSVSREKKESFPLTVTSAQKNPTAFYLCASSIAGGNTGELFFGEGSRLTVL.

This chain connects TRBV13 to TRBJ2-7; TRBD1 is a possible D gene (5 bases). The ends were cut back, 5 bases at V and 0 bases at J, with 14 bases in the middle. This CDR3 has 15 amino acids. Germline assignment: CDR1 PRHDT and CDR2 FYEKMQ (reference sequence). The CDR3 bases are TGTGCCAGCAGCCCCACCTCTAGGGGCTCCTACGAGCAGTACTTC. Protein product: CASSPTSRGSYEQYF.

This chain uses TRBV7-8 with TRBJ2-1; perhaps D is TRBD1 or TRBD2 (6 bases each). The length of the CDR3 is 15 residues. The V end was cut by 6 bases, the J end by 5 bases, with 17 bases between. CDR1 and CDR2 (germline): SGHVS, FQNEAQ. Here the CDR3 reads CASSSLRGRNNEQFF. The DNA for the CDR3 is TGTGCCAGCAGTTCCCTCCGGGGGCGTAACAATGAGCAGTTCTTC. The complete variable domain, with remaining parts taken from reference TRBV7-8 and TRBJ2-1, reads GAGVSQSPRYKVAKRGQDVALRCDPISGHVSLFWYQQALGQGPEFLTYFQNEAQLDKSGLPSDRFFAERPEGSVSTLKIQRTQQEDSAVYLCASSSLRGRNNEQFFGPGTRLTVL.

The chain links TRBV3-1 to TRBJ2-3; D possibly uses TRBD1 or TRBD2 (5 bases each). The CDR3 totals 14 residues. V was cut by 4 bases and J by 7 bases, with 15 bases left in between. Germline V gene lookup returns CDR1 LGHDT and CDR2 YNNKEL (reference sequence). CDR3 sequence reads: CASSPVSGQNTQYF. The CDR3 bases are TGTGCCAGCAGCCCCGTTTCGGGGCAAAATACGCAGTATTTT.

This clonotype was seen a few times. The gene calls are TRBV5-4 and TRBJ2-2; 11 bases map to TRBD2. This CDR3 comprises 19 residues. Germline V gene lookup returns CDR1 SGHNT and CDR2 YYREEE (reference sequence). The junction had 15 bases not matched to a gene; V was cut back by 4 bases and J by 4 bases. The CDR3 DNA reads TGTGCCAGCAGCCGAGGGATAGCGGGAGGGTCCGCCGGCACCGGGGAGCTGTTTTTT. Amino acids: CASSRGIAGGSAGTGELFF. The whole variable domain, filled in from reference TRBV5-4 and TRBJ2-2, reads ETGVTQSPTHLIKTRGQQVTLRCSSQSGHNTVSWYQQALGQGPQFIFQYYREEENGRGNFPPRFSGLQFPNYSSELNVNALELDDSALYLCASSRGIAGGSAGTGELFFGEGSRLTVL.

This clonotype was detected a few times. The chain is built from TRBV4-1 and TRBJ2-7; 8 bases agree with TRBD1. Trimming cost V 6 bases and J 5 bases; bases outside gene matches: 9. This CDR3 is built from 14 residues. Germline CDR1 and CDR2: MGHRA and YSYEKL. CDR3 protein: CASSRDRLNHEQYF. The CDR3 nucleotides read TGCGCCAGCAGTCGGGACAGGCTTAACCACGAGCAGTACTTC.

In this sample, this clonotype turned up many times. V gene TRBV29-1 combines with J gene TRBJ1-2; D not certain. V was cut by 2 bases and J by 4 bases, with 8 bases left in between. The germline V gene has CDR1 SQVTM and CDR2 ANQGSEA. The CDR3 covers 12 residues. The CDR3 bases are TGCAGCGTTGAAACGGCAGCCTATGGCTACACCTTC. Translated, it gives CSVETAAYGYTF.

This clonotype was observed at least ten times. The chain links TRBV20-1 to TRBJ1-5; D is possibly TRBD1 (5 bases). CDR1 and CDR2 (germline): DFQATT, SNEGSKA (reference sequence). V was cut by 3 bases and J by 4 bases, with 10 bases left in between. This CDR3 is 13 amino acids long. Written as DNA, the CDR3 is TGCAGTGCTAGGGAGGGGTTGAATCAGCCCCAGCATTTT. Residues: CSAREGLNQPQHF.

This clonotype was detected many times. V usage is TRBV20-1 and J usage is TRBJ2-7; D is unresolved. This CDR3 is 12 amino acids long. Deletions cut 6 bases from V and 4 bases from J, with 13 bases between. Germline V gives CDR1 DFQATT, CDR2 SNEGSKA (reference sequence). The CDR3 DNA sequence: TGCAGTGCCAACCGGATCGAGTACGAGCAGTACTTC. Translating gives CSANRIEYEQYF.

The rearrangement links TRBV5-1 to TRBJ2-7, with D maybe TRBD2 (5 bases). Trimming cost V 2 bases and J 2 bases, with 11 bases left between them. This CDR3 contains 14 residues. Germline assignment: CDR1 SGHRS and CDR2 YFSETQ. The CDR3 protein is CASSLAEIPYEQYF. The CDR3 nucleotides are TGCGCCAGCAGCTTAGCGGAGATCCCCTACGAGCAGTACTTC.

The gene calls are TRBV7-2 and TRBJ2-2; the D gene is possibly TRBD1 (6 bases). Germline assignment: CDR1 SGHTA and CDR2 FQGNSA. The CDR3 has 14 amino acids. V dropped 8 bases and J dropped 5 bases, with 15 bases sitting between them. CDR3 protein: CASGVQGMTGELFF. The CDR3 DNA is TGTGCCAGCGGTGTCCAGGGGATGACCGGGGAGCTGTTTTTT.

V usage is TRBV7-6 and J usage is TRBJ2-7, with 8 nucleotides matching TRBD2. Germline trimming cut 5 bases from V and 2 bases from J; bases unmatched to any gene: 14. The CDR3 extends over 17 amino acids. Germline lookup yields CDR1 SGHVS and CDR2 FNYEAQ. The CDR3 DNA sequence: TGTGCCAGCAGCCCCCTCCCCGGGAGGGTTTCCCCCTACGAGCAGTACTTC. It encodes CASSPLPGRVSPYEQYF.

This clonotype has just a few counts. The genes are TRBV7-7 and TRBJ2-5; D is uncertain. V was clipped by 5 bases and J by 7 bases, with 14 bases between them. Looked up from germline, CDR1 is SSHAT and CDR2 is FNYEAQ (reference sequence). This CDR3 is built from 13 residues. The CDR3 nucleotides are TGTGCCAGCAGCGCGACCATGGCGGCGACCCAGTACTTC. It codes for CASSATMAATQYF.